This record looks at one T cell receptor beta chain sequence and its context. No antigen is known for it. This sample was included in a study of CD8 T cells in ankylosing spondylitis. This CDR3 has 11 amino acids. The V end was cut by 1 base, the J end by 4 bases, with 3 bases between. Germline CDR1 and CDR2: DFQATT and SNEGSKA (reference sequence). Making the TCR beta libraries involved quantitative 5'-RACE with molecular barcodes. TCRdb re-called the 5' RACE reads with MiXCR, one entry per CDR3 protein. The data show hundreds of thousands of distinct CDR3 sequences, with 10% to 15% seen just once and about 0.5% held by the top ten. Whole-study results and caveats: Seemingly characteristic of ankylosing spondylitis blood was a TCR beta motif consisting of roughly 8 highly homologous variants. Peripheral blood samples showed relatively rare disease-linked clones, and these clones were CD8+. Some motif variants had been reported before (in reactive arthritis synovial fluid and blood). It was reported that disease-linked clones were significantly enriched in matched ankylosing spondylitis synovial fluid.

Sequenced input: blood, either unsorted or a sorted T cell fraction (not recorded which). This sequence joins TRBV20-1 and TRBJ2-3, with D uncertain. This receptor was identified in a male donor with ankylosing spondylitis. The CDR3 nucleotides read TGCAGTGCTAGAGGACCAGATACGCAGTATTTT. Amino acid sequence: CSARGPDTQYF.